Below, 5 T cell receptor beta chains from the same sample are listed, as sequenced in a study of blood T cell repertoires in COVID-19 (dated by TCRdb to 2018 to 2021). Library method: the immunoSEQ multiplex PCR assay. The source is immuneACCESS, and TCRdb retained only in-frame sequences with V and J called. Part of the clones is not carried over; for the studies checked, unresolved V genes explain less than half of this, and the remainder is unexplained. The sample table contains over 150,000 clones; only one count was recorded for around 89% of them. The ten largest clonotypes hold roughly 2% of the sample. Sequenced material: peripheral blood. The receptors here all came from a man in his fifties or sixties who had recovered from COVID-19.

The chain recombines TRBV6-2 or TRBV6-3 with TRBJ2-1; 13 positions match TRBD2. Germline V CDR1 and CDR2: MNHEY, SVGEGT. After removal of 5 bases from V and 7 bases from J, the junction contained 8 bases not matched to a gene. The CDR3 sequence is 16 residues long. CDR3 DNA: TGTGCCAGCAGTACCCTGGGACTAGCGGGGAGGAATGAGCAGTTCTTC. As protein: CASSTLGLAGRNEQFF.

This clone occurred once. The genes are TRBV5-1 and TRBJ2-7; D perhaps matches TRBD2 (6 bases). The length of the CDR3 is 14 residues. CDR1 SGHRS and CDR2 YFSETQ come from the germline V gene. Trimming shortened V by 3 bases and J by 2 bases, and 12 bases separated the two germline ends. CDR3 nucleotides: TGCGCCAGCAGCTCCGGGACTTACCCCTACGAGCAGTACTTC. The encoded protein is CASSSGTYPYEQYF.

V gene TRBV19 combines with J gene TRBJ2-5; 10 bases agree with TRBD1. This CDR3 spans 14 amino acids. V trimming: 5 bases; J trimming: 5 bases; junction bases outside the gene matches: 5. The germline V gene encodes CDR1 LNHDA and CDR2 SQIVND (reference sequence). The CDR3 DNA reads TGTGCCAGTAGTTCGACAGGGGGCGCGGAGACCCAGTACTTC. Translated, it gives CASSSTGGAETQYF.

V gene TRBV28 combines with J gene TRBJ2-5; D ambiguous. The germline CDR1 and CDR2 sequences are MDHEN and SYDVKM. CDR3 size: 17 residues. V was clipped by 3 bases and J by 5 bases, with 22 bases between them. The CDR3 DNA is TGTGCCAGCAGTTTTATTGGTGTGACCCTCCAGGTGGAGACCCAGTACTTC. Translated, it gives CASSFIGVTLQVETQYF.

The rearrangement uses TRBV4-3 and TRBJ2-5, with TRBD2 matching over 7 bases. The germline gives CDR1 LGHNA, CDR2 YSLEER. CDR3 length equals 16 residues. The V gene end was trimmed by 5 bases and the J gene end by 5 bases; junction bases not matched to a gene: 14. The CDR3 DNA follows: TGCGCCAGCAGCGCCAATGGGGCGGGAGTCGGGGAGACCCAGTACTTC. Translation gives CASSANGAGVGETQYF.